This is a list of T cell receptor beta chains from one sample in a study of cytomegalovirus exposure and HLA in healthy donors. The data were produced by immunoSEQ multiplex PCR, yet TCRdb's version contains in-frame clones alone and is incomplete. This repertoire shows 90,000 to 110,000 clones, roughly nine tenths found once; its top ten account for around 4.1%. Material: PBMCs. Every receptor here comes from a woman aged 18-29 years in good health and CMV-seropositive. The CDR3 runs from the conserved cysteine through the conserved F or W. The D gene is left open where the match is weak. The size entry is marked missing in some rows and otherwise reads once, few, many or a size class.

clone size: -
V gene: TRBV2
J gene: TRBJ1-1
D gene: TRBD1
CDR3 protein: CASSESGDRGLPEAFF
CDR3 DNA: TGTGCCAGCAGTGAATCCGGGGACAGGGGGCTTCCTGAAGCTTTCTTT

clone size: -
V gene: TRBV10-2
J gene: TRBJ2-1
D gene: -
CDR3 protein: CASSSRADPYNEQFF
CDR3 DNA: TGCGCCAGCAGTTCGAGGGCCGACCCCTACAATGAGCAGTTCTTC

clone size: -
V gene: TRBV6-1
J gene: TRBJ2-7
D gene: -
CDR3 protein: CASSDGERRNYEQYF
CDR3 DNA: TGTGCCAGCAGTGACGGGGAAAGGAGGAACTACGAGCAGTACTTC

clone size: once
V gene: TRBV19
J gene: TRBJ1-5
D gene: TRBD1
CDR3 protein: CASSLLGQEYNQPQHF
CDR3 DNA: TGTGCCAGTTCACTTTTGGGACAGGAGTACAATCAGCCCCAGCATTTT

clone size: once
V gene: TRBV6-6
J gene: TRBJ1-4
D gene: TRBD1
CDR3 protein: CASIAEDRRGEKLFF
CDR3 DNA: TGTGCCAGCATCGCCGAGGACAGGCGGGGAGAAAAACTGTTTTTT

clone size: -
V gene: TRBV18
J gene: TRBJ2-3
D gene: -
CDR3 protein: CASSPGGRRLSWPGQQYF
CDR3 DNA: TGTGCCAGCTCACCAGGTGGGCGTCGCCTTTCGTGGCCGGGACAGCAGTATTTT

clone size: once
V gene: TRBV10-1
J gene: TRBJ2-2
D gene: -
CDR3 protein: CASAQSSGYLNTGELFF
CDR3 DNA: TGCGCCAGCGCGCAATCTTCGGGGTACCTTAACACCGGGGAGCTGTTTTTT

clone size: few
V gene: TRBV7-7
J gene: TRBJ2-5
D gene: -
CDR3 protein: CASSLGRGQETQYF
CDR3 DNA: TGTGCCAGCAGCTTAGGGCGGGGTCAAGAGACCCAGTACTTC

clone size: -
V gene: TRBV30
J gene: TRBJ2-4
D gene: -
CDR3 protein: CAWSSGSEEYF
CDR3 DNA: TGTGCCTGGAGTAGCGGCTCTGAAGAGTACTTC

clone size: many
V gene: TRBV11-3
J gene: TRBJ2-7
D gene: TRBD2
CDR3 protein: CASSLSWSGGYEQYF
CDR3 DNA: TGTGCCAGCAGCTTGTCGTGGAGCGGGGGCTACGAGCAGTACTTC

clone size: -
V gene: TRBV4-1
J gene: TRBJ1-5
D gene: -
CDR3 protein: CASSQDFLSTRYQPQHF
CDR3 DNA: TGCGCCAGCAGCCAAGATTTCTTGAGTACGCGTTACCAGCCCCAGCATTTT

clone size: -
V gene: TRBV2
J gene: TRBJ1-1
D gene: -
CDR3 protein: CASYRANTEAFF
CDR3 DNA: TGTGCCAGCTACAGGGCCAACACTGAAGCTTTCTTT

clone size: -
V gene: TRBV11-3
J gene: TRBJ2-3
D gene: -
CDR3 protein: CASSSVFDTQYF
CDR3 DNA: TGTGCCAGCAGCTCTGTGTTTGATACGCAGTATTTT

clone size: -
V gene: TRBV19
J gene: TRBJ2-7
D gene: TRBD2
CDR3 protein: CASSYTSGGASEQYF
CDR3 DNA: TGTGCCAGTAGTTACACTAGCGGGGGGGCCTCCGAGCAGTACTTC

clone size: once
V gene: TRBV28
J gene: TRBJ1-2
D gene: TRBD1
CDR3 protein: CASGGQMSFGYTF
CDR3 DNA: TGTGCCAGCGGGGGACAGATGTCTTTTGGCTACACCTTC

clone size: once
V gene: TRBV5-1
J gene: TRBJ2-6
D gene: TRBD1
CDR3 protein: CASSSGTDAGANVLTF
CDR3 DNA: TGCGCCAGCAGCTCAGGGACAGACGCTGGGGCCAACGTCCTGACTTTC

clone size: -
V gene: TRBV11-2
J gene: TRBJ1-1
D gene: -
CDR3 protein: CASSFSVASGTEAFF
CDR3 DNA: TGTGCCAGCAGCTTTAGTGTCGCCTCGGGGACTGAAGCTTTCTTT

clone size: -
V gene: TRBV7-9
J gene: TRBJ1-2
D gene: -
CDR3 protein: CASRSSREKANYGYTF
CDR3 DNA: TGTGCCAGCAGGTCGTCGAGGGAAAAGGCTAACTATGGCTACACCTTC

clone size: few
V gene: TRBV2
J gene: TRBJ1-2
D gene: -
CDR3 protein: CASTPEANYGYTF
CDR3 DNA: TGTGCCAGCACTCCAGAAGCTAACTATGGCTACACCTTC

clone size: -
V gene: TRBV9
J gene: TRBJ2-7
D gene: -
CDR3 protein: CASSVQESSYEQYF
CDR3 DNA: TGTGCCAGCAGCGTACAGGAAAGCTCCTACGAGCAGTACTTC

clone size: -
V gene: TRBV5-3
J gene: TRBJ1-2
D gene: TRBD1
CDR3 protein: CARSLRDSYGYTF
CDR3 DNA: TGTGCCAGAAGCTTACGGGACAGCTATGGCTACACCTTC

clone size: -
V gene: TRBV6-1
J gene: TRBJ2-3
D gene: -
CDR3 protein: CASSPEGVGDTQYF
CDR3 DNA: TGTGCCAGCAGTCCCGAAGGAGTTGGAGATACGCAGTATTTT

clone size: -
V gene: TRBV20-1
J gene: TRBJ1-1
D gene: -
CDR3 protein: CSAFRVAEAFF
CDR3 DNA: TGCAGTGCATTCAGGGTGGCTGAAGCTTTCTTT